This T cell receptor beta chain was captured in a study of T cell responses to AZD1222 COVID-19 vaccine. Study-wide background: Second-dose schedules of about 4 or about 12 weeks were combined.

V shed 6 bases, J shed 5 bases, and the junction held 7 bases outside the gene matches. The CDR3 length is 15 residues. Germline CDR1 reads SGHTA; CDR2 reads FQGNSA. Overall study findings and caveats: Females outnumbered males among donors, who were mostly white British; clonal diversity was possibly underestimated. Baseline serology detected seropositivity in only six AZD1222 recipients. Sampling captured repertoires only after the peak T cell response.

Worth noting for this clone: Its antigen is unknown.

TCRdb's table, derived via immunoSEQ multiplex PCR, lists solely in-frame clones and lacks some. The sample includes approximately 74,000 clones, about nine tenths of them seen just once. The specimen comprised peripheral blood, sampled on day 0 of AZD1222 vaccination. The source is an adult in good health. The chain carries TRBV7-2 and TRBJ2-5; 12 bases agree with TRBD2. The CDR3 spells CASRQTSGSRETQYF. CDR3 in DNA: TGTGCCAGCAGACAGACTAGCGGGAGTCGGGAGACCCAGTACTTC.